The entry that follows covers one T cell receptor (beta chain) sequence. Its matching antigen is unknown. The ends lost 4 bases at V and 5 bases at J; junction bases unmatched: 7. The CDR3 has 16 residues. The V gene's germline CDR1 is ENHRY and CDR2 SYGVKD. The sample is drawn from a study of cytomegalovirus exposure and HLA in healthy donors. Background on the study: As released early, the data held some 80 million unique TCRs from HLA-typed donors. General study findings and limits: Whilst most TCR sequences proved rare, a subset of public TCRs occurred across many donors. Sequencing likely generated an artifact that appeared as a cluster of highly shared sequence variants. The productive fraction for most TCR beta V segments was about 87% or about 30% in an earlier analysis.

Primers for the PCR totalled 60 Vbeta and 13 Jbeta. Libraries were prepared by immunoSEQ multiplex PCR; TCRdb keeps only in-frame clonotypes and omits some of them. The sample holds approximately 150,000 clones, approximately 80% seen once. The chain employs TRBV10-3 and TRBJ2-7, with 14 bases lining up with TRBD2. The sequence was collected from a woman in her forties in good health and CMV-seronegative. Sequenced sample: PBMCs. The CDR3 nucleotides read TGTGCCATCAGTGCCGGGACTAGCGGGAGTCGCAACGAGCAGTACTTC. Encoded protein: CAISAGTSGSRNEQYF.